Sequencing of this TCR beta chain was carried out in a study of cytotoxic CD8 clonotypes in ibrutinib-treated CLL. Study information: Response material was collected after a median around 12 months of treatment, range 6 to 36.

Using immunoSEQ multiplex PCR, the repertoire was profiled, and TCRdb retains in-frame clones only, with some absent. The table has roughly 160,000 clones, over 65% seen once. From cryopreserved PBMCs came 2 to 2.5 micrograms of genomic DNA used for TCR beta libraries. The CDR3 spans 12 residues. Germline loops: CDR1 MDHEN, CDR2 SYDVKM. V was pared by 7 bases and J by 12 bases, with 15 bases between. V and J are TRBV28 and TRBJ1-4; no firm D call. Sequenced here: PBMCs, sampled after 12 months of ibrutinib treatment. This TCR was sampled from a human donor with chronic lymphocytic leukemia. In DNA, the CDR3 is TGTGCCAGCAACACCGACGTTTGGGAACTGTTTTTT. Protein sequence: CASNTDVWELFF.